The clone carrying this T cell receptor beta chain came up a few times. The sample originates from a study of blood T cell repertoires in COVID-19. Turning to the study itself: PBMCs, B-cell-depleted T cells, or T cells were the source of the cDNA or gDNA that made up the material.

The assay was immunoSEQ multiplex PCR, and TCRdb's table has in-frame clones only and misses some. This table holds roughly 81,000 clones, around 82% found once. The receptor was derived from a woman aged 80 or over with COVID-19, enrolled during active disease. The specimen was peripheral blood.

CDR3 coding DNA: TGTGCCAGCAGTGATCAAGCGGGAGAACAAGAGACCCAGTACTTC. Amino acid sequence: CASSDQAGEQETQYF. V and J are TRBV2 and TRBJ2-5, with TRBD2 matching over 8 bases. Losses at the gene ends were 3 bases for V and 2 bases for J; bases not matched to a gene: 5. The CDR3 is 15 residues long. Germline V CDR1 and CDR2: SNHLY, FYNNEI.